One sample yielded the 9 T cell receptor beta chains listed below, sequenced in a study of T cells in Graves' hyperthyroidism and ophthalmopathy. The CDR3 regions of TCR beta were amplified from RNA transcripts. In the first-round RT-PCR of the TCR CDR3, the HTBI primer set was used. TCRdb called the multiplex PCR reads again in MiXCR, with one record for every CDR3 protein. The sample has hundreds of thousands of distinct CDR3 sequences, about 43% seen once. The material sequenced was peripheral blood or thyroid tissue (not recorded which). Every receptor here comes from a woman aged 18-30 years with Graves' hyperthyroidism.

The V and J genes are TRBV2 and TRBJ1-4, with 10 bases matching TRBD1. CDR1 and CDR2 (germline): SNHLY, FYNNEI. This CDR3 is built from 16 residues. The V and J ends lost 6 bases and 8 bases, in that order; junction bases with no gene match: 12. The DNA for the CDR3 is TGTGCCAGCAGCTCCCGCGACAGGGGGCTTAAAGAAAAACTGTTTTTT. It translates to CASSSRDRGLKEKLFF.

This clonotype was recorded a few times. J is TRBJ2-7 and V is TRBV6-1; D is perhaps TRBD2 (6 bases). CDR3 length: 15 residues. Trimming pared 6 bases from V and 0 bases from J, leaving 15 bases between. The V gene's germline CDR1 is MNHNS and CDR2 SASEGT. CDR3 bases: TGTGCCAGCAGAGGAAGGGAGGCCAGCTCCTACGAGCAGTACTTC. Its protein is CASRGREASSYEQYF.

This sequence joins TRBV24-1 and TRBJ1-2; no clear D. The V and J ends lost 11 bases and 8 bases respectively, with 20 bases between them. This CDR3 region has 13 residues. Germline V CDR1 and CDR2: KGHDR, SFDVKD. The CDR3 loop is CASALAYRTGYTF. In nucleotides, the CDR3 is TGTGCCAGCGCTCTGGCGTACCGGACCGGCTACACCTTC.

The chain carries TRBV10-3 and TRBJ1-6; D perhaps matches TRBD1 (5 bases). Trimming took 8 bases from V and 10 from J, leaving 12 bases between them. Germline CDR1 is ENHRY and CDR2 is SYGVKD. The CDR3 loop spans 12 amino acids. CDR3 nucleotides: TGTGCCATCGGTTCGGGACGGTCACCCCTCCACTTT. Its protein is CAIGSGRSPLHF.

Details on this clonotype: At one boundary the junction diverges from the germline segment, which might be a read error. V and J are TRBV5-1 and TRBJ2-2, with D unclear. The CDR3 is made up of 14 amino acids. CDR1 SGHRS and CDR2 YFSETQ come from the germline V gene. CDR3 region: CASSDTENTGELFF. The DNA for the CDR3 is TGTGCCAGCAGCGACACAGAGAACACCGGGGAGCTGTTTTTT.

This clonotype turned up a few times. One junction end disagrees with the germline gene, perhaps due to a read error. V is TRBV6-5 and J is TRBJ1-5, with D possibly being TRBD1 (5 bases). The CDR3 length is 11 residues. The germline gives CDR1 MNHEY, CDR2 SVGAGI. Here the CDR3 reads CASNHGAGPYF. In DNA form, the CDR3 reads TGTGCCAGCAACCACGGTGCGGGACCCTATTTT.

The chain recombines TRBV20-1 with TRBJ2-7; tentatively, D is TRBD2 (6 bases). This CDR3 region has 12 residues. Deletions cut 6 bases from V and 1 base from J, with 10 bases between. Germline V gives CDR1 DFQATT, CDR2 SNEGSKA (reference sequence). CDR3 loop: CSAPTRSYEQYF. The CDR3 coding sequence is TGCAGTGCCCCGACTAGATCCTACGAGCAGTACTTC.

The rearrangement uses TRBV7-9 and TRBJ2-7; D may match TRBD1 or TRBD2 (5 bases each). The CDR3 spans 12 residues. With 1 base removed from V and 7 bases from J, the gap between germline ends came to 8 bases. Looked up from germline, CDR1 is SEHNR and CDR2 is FQNEAQ (reference sequence). The CDR3 nucleotides are TGTGCCAGCAGCTTAGATTGGGGGGAGCAGTACTTC. Protein sequence: CASSLDWGEQYF. The full variable domain, its missing parts supplied by reference TRBV7-9 and TRBJ2-7, is DTGVSQNPRHKITKRGQNVTFRCDPISEHNRLYWYRQTLGQGPEFLTYFQNEAQLEKSRLLSDRFSAERPKGSFSTLEIQRTEQGDSAMYLCASSLDWGEQYFGPGTRLTVT.

Only a few counts were recorded for this clonotype. This chain links TRBV12-3 or TRBV12-4 with TRBJ1-2; D is possibly TRBD1 (5 bases). V was clipped by 5 bases and J by 2 bases, with 12 bases between them. This CDR3 region has 14 residues. In nucleotides, the CDR3 is TGTGCCAGCAGTCGTGGGACGGTAAACTATGGCTACACCTTC. As protein: CASSRGTVNYGYTF.